What follows are 14 T cell receptor beta chains derived from one specimen sequenced in a study of technical replicates of blood from several donors. Method: immunoSEQ multiplex PCR; TCRdb's copy keeps in-frame clones and lacks some. The sample includes approximately 70,000 clones, roughly 97% of them seen just once. The sequencing input was T cells isolated from PBMCs. The receptors derive from a human donor in good health.

The chain recombines TRBV10-1 with TRBJ1-2; D might be TRBD1 (6 bases). CDR3 length: 13 residues. Germline assignment: CDR1 WNHNN and CDR2 SYGVQD (reference sequence). V lost 4 bases and J lost 3, with 9 bases in between. The CDR3 loop is CASSAGQHYGYTF. CDR3 coding DNA: TGCGCCAGCAGTGCCGGACAGCACTATGGCTACACCTTC.

This chain links TRBV7-9 with TRBJ2-3; 11 bases agree with TRBD2. In germline, CDR1 is SEHNR, CDR2 FQNEAQ (reference sequence). CDR3 length equals 15 residues. The trim removed 3 bases at V and 5 bases at J, leaving 4 bases unmatched. The CDR3 coding sequence is TGTGCCAGCAGCTTCGGACTAGCGGGTTTAGATACGCAGTATTTT. This sequence encodes CASSFGLAGLDTQYF.

J is TRBJ2-7 and V is TRBV6-1, with D tentatively TRBD1 (5 bases). Deletions cut 8 bases from V and 5 bases from J, with 13 bases between. The germline CDR1 and CDR2 sequences are MNHNS and SASEGT. The CDR3 runs to 12 residues. The CDR3 nucleotides are TGTGCCAGCTCTAACAGGCAGAACGAGCAGTACTTC. Translated: CASSNRQNEQYF.

The chain is built from TRBV11-2 and TRBJ1-3; D might be TRBD1 (6 bases). CDR3 length: 16 residues. Germline V lookup: CDR1 SGHAT, CDR2 FQNNGV. V gave up 0 bases and J gave up 0 bases, with 9 bases separating them. The CDR3 DNA reads as TGTGCCAGCAGCTTAGATTGGACAGCCTCTGGAAACACCATATATTTT. Translation gives CASSLDWTASGNTIYF.

The J gene is TRBJ2-7, the V gene TRBV2; TRBD1 is a possible D gene (7 bases). V lost 7 bases to trimming and J lost 4 bases, with 14 bases between them. The germline V gene has CDR1 SNHLY and CDR2 FYNNEI. This CDR3 region has 13 residues. Here the CDR3 reads CASMEGATYEQYF. CDR3 nucleotides: TGTGCCAGCATGGAGGGGGCTACTTACGAGCAGTACTTC.

V usage is TRBV4-2 and J usage is TRBJ1-1, with D tentatively TRBD1 (5 bases). The V end lost 2 bases, the J end lost 6 bases, and 10 bases lay between the germline ends. Germline lookup yields CDR1 LGHNA and CDR2 YNFKEQ. The CDR3 contains 13 residues. CDR3 sequence: CASSQPGKAEAFF. The CDR3 nucleotides read TGTGCCAGCAGCCAACCAGGGAAAGCTGAAGCTTTCTTT.

V and J are TRBV6-5 and TRBJ1-5; tentatively, D is TRBD1 (6 bases). Germline V gene data show CDR1 as MNHEY and CDR2 as SVGAGI. This CDR3 is built from 14 residues. The V and J ends lost 5 bases and 1 base respectively, with 9 bases between them. The CDR3 region has the DNA TGTGCCAGCAGTCACAGGGAGAGCAATCAGCCCCAGCATTTT. Protein product: CASSHRESNQPQHF.

This clone appeared a single time. The chain links TRBV6-6 to TRBJ1-2; unclear D gene. The CDR3 contains 14 residues. The V gene's germline CDR1 is MNHNY and CDR2 SVGAGI (reference sequence). Trimming shortened V by 2 bases and J by 4 bases, and 11 bases separated the two germline ends. DNA for the CDR3: TGTGCCAGCAGTTACACACCGACATCCTATGGCTACACCTTC. It specifies CASSYTPTSYGYTF.

V is TRBV27 and J is TRBJ1-2; tentative D call: TRBD1 (6 bases). Trimming left V 6 bases short and J 3 bases short, with 8 bases between. The CDR3 contains 12 residues. Looked up from germline, CDR1 is MNHEY and CDR2 is SMNVEV (reference sequence). The CDR3 loop is CASRGQYYGYTF. CDR3 coding DNA: TGTGCCAGCAGGGGACAATACTATGGCTACACCTTC.

V gene TRBV6-4 combines with J gene TRBJ1-2; unclear D gene. Germline V lookup: CDR1 MRHNA, CDR2 SNTAGT. The germline V and J ends were trimmed by 3 bases and 4 bases, with 6 bases remaining between them. CDR3 length: 12 amino acids. CDR3 bases: TGTGCCAGCAGTGAATCCGGCTATGGCTACACCTTC. This gives the protein CASSESGYGYTF.

The chain combines TRBV5-1 with TRBJ2-1, with 9 bases that match TRBD2. Germline V lookup: CDR1 SGHRS, CDR2 YFSETQ. V lost 2 bases, J lost 3 bases, and 6 bases stayed unmatched. The CDR3 runs 16 residues. As DNA, the CDR3 is TGCGCCAGCAGCTTCAACCTAGCGGGACGCTACAATGAGCAGTTCTTC. Protein product: CASSFNLAGRYNEQFF.

V and J are TRBV7-6 and TRBJ1-5; 8 nucleotides align to TRBD1. CDR1 is SGHVS, CDR2 FNYEAQ, per germline. V lost 5 bases and J lost 6; bases outside the gene matches: 6. The CDR3 extends over 14 amino acids. The CDR3 coding sequence is TGTGCCAGCAGCCTTCAGGGGGCAGGTCAGCCCCAGCATTTT. Translated: CASSLQGAGQPQHF. Looking up the rest from reference TRBV7-6 and TRBJ1-5 gives the full variable domain: GAGVSQSPRYKVTKRGQDVALRCDPISGHVSLYWYRQALGQGPEFLTYFNYEAQQDKSGLPNDRFSAERPEGSISTLTIQRTEQRDSAMYRCASSLQGAGQPQHFGDGTRLSIL.

This chain connects TRBV11-2 to TRBJ2-7; 8 nucleotides line up with TRBD1. This CDR3 region has 15 residues. Germline V lookup: CDR1 SGHAT, CDR2 FQNNGV. V was pared by 1 base and J by 2 bases, with 4 bases of the junction left unmatched. The CDR3 sequence is CASSLGDRWAYEQYF. The CDR3 DNA reads TGTGCCAGCAGCTTAGGGGACAGGTGGGCCTACGAGCAGTACTTC.

This chain links TRBV19 with TRBJ2-3; D is perhaps TRBD2 (5 bases). From germline, CDR1 is LNHDA and CDR2 SQIVND (reference sequence). V was trimmed by 3 bases and J by 2 bases, leaving 9 bases between them. The CDR3 totals 14 residues. This CDR3 reads CASSITADTDTQYF. For the CDR3, the DNA is TGTGCCAGTAGTATCACAGCGGACACAGATACGCAGTATTTT. Complete variable domain (other parts from reference TRBV19 and TRBJ2-3): DGGITQSPKYLFRKEGQNVTLSCEQNLNHDAMYWYRQDPGQGLRLIYYSQIVNDFQKGDIAEGYSVSREKKESFPLTVTSAQKNPTAFYLCASSITADTDTQYFGPGTRLTVL.